One and the same sample provided the 5 T cell receptor beta chains below, sequenced in a study of T-cell memory formation after mild COVID-19. TCRdb recomputed calls from the 5' RACE reads with MiXCR, one row per CDR3 protein. The table includes roughly 600,000 distinct CDR3 sequences, roughly 18% detected once. The sequenced sample consisted of PBMCs or a T cell subset sorted from them (not recorded which). The receptors originated from an adult woman who had mild COVID-19 (a few samples of this study predate the infection). Cell type and time point are not known.

This clonotype was picked up a small number of times. The rearrangement joins TRBV28 to TRBJ2-7; D is possibly TRBD1 (6 bases). Between the trimmed V and J ends, which lost 5 bases and 8 bases, there was a span of 22 bases. Germline V gives CDR1 MDHEN, CDR2 SYDVKM. The CDR3 has 15 amino acids. The CDR3 here is CASSPSGTRGRKQYF. CDR3 in DNA: TGTGCCAGCAGTCCATCCGGGACACGGGGAAGGAAGCAGTACTTC. The full variable domain, rest sourced from reference TRBV28 and TRBJ2-7, is DVKVTQSSRYLVKRTGEKVFLECVQDMDHENMFWYRQDPGLGLRLIYFSYDVKMKEKGDIPEGYSVSREKKERFSLILESASTNQTSMYLCASSPSGTRGRKQYFGPGTRLTVT.

A word on this clonotype: At one boundary the junction diverges from the germline segment, which might be a read error. The CDR3 loop reads CASSISPGAYSGNTRYF. The CDR3 nucleotides read TGTGCCAGTAGTATATCACCCGGGGCTTACTCTGGAAACACCAGATATTTT. This sequence joins TRBV19 and TRBJ1-3; possibly TRBD1 for D (5 bases). This CDR3 has 17 residues. In germline, CDR1 is LNHDA, CDR2 SQIVND (reference sequence).

This clonotype was detected a few times. The genes are TRBV6-2 or TRBV6-3 and TRBJ2-2, with D maybe TRBD2 (6 bases). CDR3 size: 13 residues. The V and J ends lost 6 bases and 5 bases respectively, with 10 bases between them. Germline CDR1 and CDR2: MNHEY and SVGEGT. CDR3 nucleotides: TGTGCCAGCAGAGATGGGGGGACCGGGGAGCTGTTTTTT. This codes for CASRDGGTGELFF.

The genes are TRBV7-8 and TRBJ2-3; 7 positions match TRBD1. CDR3 length: 16 residues. Trimming removed 4 bases from V and 1 base from J; junction bases left unmatched: 8. Germline V gene lookup returns CDR1 SGHVS and CDR2 FQNEAQ. The CDR3: CASSSVRGFGTDTQYF. Here the CDR3 DNA reads TGTGCCAGCAGCTCTGTCAGGGGGTTCGGCACAGATACGCAGTATTTT.

The rearrangement joins TRBV12-3 or TRBV12-4 to TRBJ2-4; D is ambiguous. The CDR3 is 14 amino acids. V was shortened by 6 bases and J by 0 bases, with 9 bases between the two germline ends. The CDR3 region is CASSSLEAKNIQYF. The CDR3 DNA reads as TGTGCCAGCAGCTCCTTAGAAGCCAAAAACATTCAGTACTTC.